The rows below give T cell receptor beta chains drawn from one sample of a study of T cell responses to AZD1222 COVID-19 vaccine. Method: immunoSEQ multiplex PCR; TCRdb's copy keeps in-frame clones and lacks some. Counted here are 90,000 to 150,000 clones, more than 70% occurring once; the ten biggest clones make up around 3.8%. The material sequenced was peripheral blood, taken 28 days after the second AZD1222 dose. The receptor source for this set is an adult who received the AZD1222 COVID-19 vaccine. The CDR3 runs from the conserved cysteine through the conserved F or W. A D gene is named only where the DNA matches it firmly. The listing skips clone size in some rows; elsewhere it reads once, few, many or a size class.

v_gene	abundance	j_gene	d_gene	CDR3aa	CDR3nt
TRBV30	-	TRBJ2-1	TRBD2	CAWTHLGGSQVSIYNEQFF	TGTGCCTGGACTCATCTTGGCGGGAGTCAGGTGAGCATCTACAATGAGCAGTTCTTC
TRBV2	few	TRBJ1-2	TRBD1	CASRPDRAPYGYTF	TGTGCCAGCAGACCCGACAGGGCTCCCTATGGCTACACCTTC
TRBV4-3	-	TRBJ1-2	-	CASSQGEVDGYTF	TGCGCCAGCAGCCAAGGTGAGGTGGATGGCTACACCTTC
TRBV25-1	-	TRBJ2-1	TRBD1	CASSPGQGLYNEQFF	TGTGCCAGCAGCCCGGGACAGGGCCTATACAATGAGCAGTTCTTC
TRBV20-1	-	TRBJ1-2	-	CSASVALNYGYTF	TGCAGTGCTAGTGTGGCATTAAACTATGGCTACACCTTC
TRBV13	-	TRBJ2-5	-	CASSPPDDSQETQYF	TGTGCCAGCAGCCCACCCGACGACAGCCAAGAGACCCAGTACTTC
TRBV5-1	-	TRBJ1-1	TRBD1	CASSLGQGALGTEAFF	TGCGCCAGCAGCTTGGGACAGGGGGCGTTGGGCACTGAAGCTTTCTTT
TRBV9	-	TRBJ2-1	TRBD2	CASSGYSAGGPYNEQFF	TGTGCCAGCAGCGGTTATTCGGCGGGAGGACCCTACAATGAGCAGTTCTTC
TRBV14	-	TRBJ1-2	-	CASSQSDSGSSYGYTF	TGTGCCAGCAGCCAGTCGGATTCCGGGTCCTCCTATGGCTACACCTTC
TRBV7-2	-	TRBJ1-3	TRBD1	CASQLLYRGKGNTIYF	TGTGCCAGCCAGCTTCTATACAGGGGGAAGGGAAACACCATATATTTT
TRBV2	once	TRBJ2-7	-	CASSDGLLTFYEQYF	TGTGCCAGCAGTGACGGTTTGCTAACCTTCTACGAGCAGTACTTC
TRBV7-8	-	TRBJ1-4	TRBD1	CASSPSTGGTNEKLFF	TGTGCCAGCAGCCCCAGTACAGGGGGCACTAATGAAAAACTGTTTTTT
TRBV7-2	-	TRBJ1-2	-	CASSISGQALNYGYTF	TGTGCCAGCAGCATCTCGGGACAAGCCCTTAACTATGGCTACACCTTC
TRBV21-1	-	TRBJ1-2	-	CASSSYRGRNYGYTF	TGTGCCAGCAGCAGCTACAGGGGGCGAAACTATGGCTACACCTTC
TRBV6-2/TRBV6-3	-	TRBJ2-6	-	CASSYGVSGANVLTF	TGTGCCAGCAGTTACGGGGTCTCTGGGGCCAACGTCCTGACTTTC
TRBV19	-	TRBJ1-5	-	CASIDLGGAGNQPQHF	TGTGCCAGTATAGACTTGGGGGGAGCTGGCAATCAGCCCCAGCATTTT
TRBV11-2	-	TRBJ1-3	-	CASSPQTTTGNTIYF	TGTGCCAGCAGCCCACAGACCACTACTGGAAACACCATATATTTT
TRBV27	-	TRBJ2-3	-	CASSLADTQYF	TGTGCCAGCAGTTTAGCAGATACGCAGTATTTT
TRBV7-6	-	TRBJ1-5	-	CASSLFGQPQHF	TGTGCCAGCAGCTTATTTGGTCAGCCCCAGCATTTT
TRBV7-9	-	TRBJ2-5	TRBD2	CASSLLSGGQETQYF	TGTGCCAGCAGCTTATTGAGCGGGGGGCAAGAGACCCAGTACTTC
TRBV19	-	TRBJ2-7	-	CASINRDASEQYF	TGTGCCAGTATTAACCGGGACGCAAGCGAGCAGTACTTC
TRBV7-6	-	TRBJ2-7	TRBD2	CASSSWTSGRGYEQYF	TGTGCCAGCAGCTCTTGGACTAGCGGGAGGGGGTACGAGCAGTACTTC
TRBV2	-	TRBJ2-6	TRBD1	CASAEDRALSGANVLTF	TGTGCCAGCGCGGAAGACAGGGCCCTCTCTGGGGCCAACGTCCTGACTTTC
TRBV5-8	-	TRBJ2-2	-	CASKPGLNTGELFF	TGTGCCAGCAAACCGGGACTTAACACCGGGGAGCTGTTTTTT
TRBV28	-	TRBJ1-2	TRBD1	CASSDESRDRDYGYTF	TGTGCCAGCAGTGATGAGTCCCGGGACAGGGACTATGGCTACACCTTC
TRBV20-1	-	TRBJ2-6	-	CSASAVQGGANVLTF	TGCAGTGCTAGTGCCGTTCAGGGGGGGGCCAACGTCCTGACTTTC
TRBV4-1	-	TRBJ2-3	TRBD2	CASLPRTSSTDTQYF	TGCGCCAGCCTCCCCCGGACTAGCAGCACAGATACGCAGTATTTT
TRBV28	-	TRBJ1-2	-	CASSPEQENYGYTF	TGTGCCAGCAGTCCAGAACAGGAAAACTATGGCTACACCTTC
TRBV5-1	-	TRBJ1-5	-	CASSFSGNQPQHF	TGCGCCAGCAGCTTTTCGGGCAATCAGCCCCAGCATTTT
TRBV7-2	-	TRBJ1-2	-	CASSLVLGTSRDYGYTF	TGTGCCAGCAGCTTAGTTCTGGGGACATCAAGGGACTATGGCTACACCTTC
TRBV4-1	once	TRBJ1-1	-	CASSHGSSAEAFF	TGCGCCAGCAGCCATGGTTCTTCGGCTGAAGCTTTCTTT
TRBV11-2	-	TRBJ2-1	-	CASSLGSLSGQSYNEQFF	TGTGCCAGCAGCTTAGGAAGCCTTTCAGGGCAGAGTTACAATGAGCAGTTCTTC
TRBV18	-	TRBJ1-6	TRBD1	CASSRGQGVGSPLHF	TGTGCCAGCTCCCGCGGACAGGGGGTAGGTTCACCCCTCCACTTT
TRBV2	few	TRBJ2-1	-	CASLKHEQFF	TGTGCCAGCTTAAAACATGAGCAGTTCTTC
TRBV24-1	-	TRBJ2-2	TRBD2	CATSGLAGERTNTGELFF	TGTGCCACCAGTGGACTAGCGGGAGAAAGAACGAACACCGGGGAGCTGTTTTTT
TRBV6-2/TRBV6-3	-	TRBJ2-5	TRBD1	CASSSYQTGGLETQYF	TGTGCCAGCAGTAGCTACCAGACAGGGGGGCTAGAGACCCAGTACTTC
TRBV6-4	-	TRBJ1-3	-	CASSDSSESNTIYF	TGTGCCAGCAGTGACTCGAGTGAGAGTAACACCATATATTTT
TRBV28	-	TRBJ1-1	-	CASSVPGVGLNTEAFF	TGTGCCAGCAGTGTGCCCGGGGTGGGGTTGAACACTGAAGCTTTCTTT
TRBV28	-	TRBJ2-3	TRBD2	CASRNLGLAGGMDTQYF	TGTGCCAGCAGAAACCTCGGACTAGCGGGGGGTATGGATACGCAGTATTTT
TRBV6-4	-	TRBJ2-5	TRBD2	CASIWTSGLAGETQYF	TGTGCCAGCATCTGGACTAGCGGCCTTGCGGGGGAGACCCAGTACTTC
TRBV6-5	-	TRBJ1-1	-	CASKPSGGTTEAFF	TGTGCCAGCAAACCTTCTGGGGGCACCACTGAAGCTTTCTTT
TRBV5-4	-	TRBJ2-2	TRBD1	CASSYQTGLTGELFF	TGTGCCAGCAGCTACCAGACAGGGTTAACCGGGGAGCTGTTTTTT
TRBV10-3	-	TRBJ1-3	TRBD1	CAISAGTGAGNTIYF	TGTGCCATCAGTGCGGGGACAGGGGCTGGAAACACCATATATTTT
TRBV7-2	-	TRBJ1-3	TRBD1	CASSLQGANTGNTIYF	TGTGCCAGCAGCTTACAGGGGGCAAACACTGGAAACACCATATATTTT
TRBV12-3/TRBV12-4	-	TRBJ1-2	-	CASSAGGGYGYTF	TGTGCCAGCAGTGCTGGGGGCGGTTATGGCTACACCTTC
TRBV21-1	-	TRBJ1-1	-	CASSRSGRREVNTEAFF	TGTGCCAGCAGCAGGTCGGGTCGCAGGGAAGTGAACACTGAAGCTTTCTTT
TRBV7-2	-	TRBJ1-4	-	CASSLGLGPATNEKLFF	TGTGCCAGCAGCTTAGGGTTAGGACCAGCAACTAATGAAAAACTGTTTTTT
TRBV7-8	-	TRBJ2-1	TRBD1	CASSKQGPYNEQFF	TGTGCCAGCAGCAAACAGGGGCCCTACAATGAGCAGTTCTTC
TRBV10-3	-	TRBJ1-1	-	CAISEAGDTEAFF	TGTGCCATCAGTGAGGCGGGAGACACTGAAGCTTTCTTT
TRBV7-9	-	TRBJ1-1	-	CASSLDGGADTEAFF	TGTGCCAGCAGCTTAGATGGGGGGGCGGACACTGAAGCTTTCTTT
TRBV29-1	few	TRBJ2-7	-	CSVPGRGGYEQYF	TGCAGCGTCCCGGGACGAGGAGGGTACGAGCAGTACTTC
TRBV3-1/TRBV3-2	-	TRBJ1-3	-	CASSQTAQISGNTIYF	TGTGCCAGCAGCCAGACAGCACAGATCTCTGGAAACACCATATATTTT
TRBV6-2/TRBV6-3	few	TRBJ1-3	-	CASSLRESGNTIYF	TGTGCCAGCAGCCTCAGGGAGTCTGGAAACACCATATATTTT